One T cell receptor (beta chain) is described in this entry. The target of this receptor is not known. The record has no base qualities; no much larger clone is one base away. The CDR1 and CDR2 encoded by the germline V gene (reference sequence) are LNHDA and SQIVND. The CDR3 numbers 15 residues from cysteine through phenylalanine. The read is trimmed to its CDR3 DNA, 45 bases read in frame from base 1. The V end gives up 6 bases and the J end 2 bases, leaving 8 bases in the junction not matched to a gene. The cohort comprised some 680 healthy bone marrow donors. Cohort members were all nominally healthy when sampled, although unrecorded immune exposures were likely present. The donor was CMV seropositive and was included in the group of 250 to 350 seropositive cohort members. Each donor provided a peripheral blood sample, and peripheral blood mononuclear cells were used for TCR beta sequencing. Genomic DNA extraction from the blood cell samples was performed with the Qiagen DNeasy Blood Extraction Kit.

The record originates from a study of cytomegalovirus exposure and HLA in healthy donors (dated by TCRdb to 2016 to 2017). Background on the whole study: An earlier analysis of roughly 630 of the donors reported approximately 290 Gb of sequence data and more than 90 million unique TCR beta sequences from approximately 180 million T cells. An early release covering over 500 HLA-typed donors comprised 300 to 350 gigabases of sequencing data and around 86 million unique TCR sequences. Of the 300 to 500 genotyped donors, less than 90% were placed in the genetic ancestry cluster associated with self-reported Caucasian donors. The study was designed to test whether signatures of past pathogen exposure could be identified by cataloging public T cell receptors. The T cell repertoires of about 700 subjects were profiled by immunosequencing and related to cytomegalovirus serostatus. Besides the first cohort of 500 to 700 subjects, a separate validation cohort made up of 120 or so different subjects was used. The study combined high-throughput TCR immunosequencing, statistical association of individual TCRs with disease status, and machine learning to predict cytomegalovirus infection status. A later analysis re-examined previously published TCR beta repertoires from around 670 donors and added high-resolution HLA genotyping to investigate patterns of TCR occurrence. The later analysis used no new phenotypic data to find candidate immune exposures, relying instead on TCR beta sequences and their occurrence across donors. In an earlier analysis of more than 550 of the donors, high-throughput TCR beta sequencing was used to judge whether each TCR beta V gene segment behaved as functional or pseudogenic. Donor age, sex, ethnicity and CMV serostatus were collected together with the repertoire data. Genome-wide SNP genotypes for about 60% of the roughly 670 donors were used in a later genetic analysis, which treated that subset as a discovery cohort. Every discovery cohort repertoire had been produced on one sequencing platform. Class I and class II HLA loci were covered by the typing at four-digit resolution. The number of donors typed differed by locus, with roughly 629-640 for A, B, C, DRB1 and DQB1, roughly 520 for DQA1, about 610 for DPA1, and roughly 450 for DPB1. Because of strong linkage in the cohort, roughly five DR-DQ haplotypes were treated as single units for association and clustering. Among 300 to 450 genotyped donors of the cohort, an average of about 240,000 unique TCR beta nucleotide sequences were sequenced per donor, roughly 18% of them non-productive.

The library came from the immunoSEQ multiplex PCR assay. A mixture of 60 forward primers for TCR Vbeta segments and 13 reverse primers for TCR Jbeta segments was used in the multiplex PCR. The CDR3 region of rearranged TCR beta genes was amplified from genomic DNA with a multiplex PCR assay. Amplified TCR beta libraries were sequenced as 87-base-pair reads on the Illumina HiSeq System. Per the original workflow: In a later analysis, tens of millions of unique TCR beta chains were counted across the 690 or so repertoires, and approximately 11 million of these chains were shared by at least two donors. To remove PCR and sequencing errors, raw reads were error-corrected and collapsed into unique sequences using a nearest-neighbor algorithm that merged closely related sequences. CDR3 sequences were aligned to IMGT reference sequences to assign V, D and J gene segments. Each retained sequence needed at least a six-nucleotide match to both a V gene segment and a J gene segment. A rearrangement counted as productive if the CDR3 had no stop codons and remained in frame with V and J, and every other rearrangement counted as non-productive. Following IMGT convention, CDR3 was defined as the stretch from the second conserved V-encoded cysteine to the conserved J-encoded phenylalanine. The earlier analysis of fewer than 700 of the donors excluded sequences that lacked an unambiguous match to a single V gene segment. In an earlier analysis of almost 600 of the donors, a V segment was called functional when productive rearrangements were above 56.7%, and segregating when the standard deviation between donors exceeded 5%. To diagnose cytomegalovirus status from the catalog of TCR beta chain sequences, a statistical classification framework was built. V and J gene assignment, in a later analysis, came from comparing TCR nucleotide sequences with IMGT/GENE-DB human TR gene sequences. Using the TCRdist pipeline, a later analysis assigned CDR3 sequences along with most-parsimonious VDJ recombination scenarios. A later analysis defined each TCR beta chain by its CDR3 amino acid sequence plus V-gene family, and excluded reads lacking a unique V-gene family. In a later analysis, 450 to 600 highly shared, low-generation-probability nucleotide sequences were removed to address suspected cross-contamination and a sequencing artifact. In a later analysis, a clonal expansion index for each public chain was calculated from normalized within-repertoire ranks of inferred template counts. In a later analysis, generation probabilities were computed with a VDJ recombination model fitted to out-of-frame rearrangements, and the resulting probabilities were checked against IGoR. Hypergeometric tests were used in a later analysis to score TCR-TCR, TCR-HLA and TCR-CMV co-occurrence, with a repertoire-size bias correction applied to the TCR pairs. In a later analysis, false discovery rates were estimated by permuting HLA or CMV assignments 20 times. In a later analysis, co-occurring TCRs were grouped using DBSCAN, with TCRdist sequence similarity added in when clustering inside HLA-allele-positive subsets. For co-occurrence clustering, repertoires with fewer than 30,000 or more than 120,000 public chains were excluded, along with five or six repertoires with anomalous nucleotide sharing. Entries here come from immuneACCESS through TCRdb and include only in-frame sequences with V and J called. Some clones fail to appear in such tables; in the studies checked, an unresolved V gene covers under half of the shortfall, and the cause of the remainder is unknown. That table is the source of V, J and clone size, and D and trimming were worked out from the DNA. In this sample the table shows some 200,000 clones, 75% to 90% of which occur a single time. 2.6% of the sample belongs to the ten largest clones.

Study-wide conclusions, independent of this receptor: A later analysis found that most CMV-associated TCR beta chains appeared HLA-restricted, with HLA associations seemingly driven largely by CMV exposure. Linkage disequilibrium might explain the correlated functional status among segregating V segments, but an unknown experimental factor could not be excluded. In an earlier analysis of some 640 of the donors, most TCR beta V segments were observed in productive rearrangements about 87% or about 30% of the time, broadly matching IMGT annotations. Specific HLA alleles were associated with over 15,000 TCR beta sequences at a false discovery rate of 0.05 in a later analysis. Compared with the roughly 600-donor mean, donors in an Asian-associated ancestry cluster had fewer N-insertions in productive TCRs, according to a later genetic analysis. A further reported finding was that TCR beta sequences accurately predicted the HLA-A and HLA-B alleles for most subjects in the first cohort. Immune exposure information for the cohort was limited to CMV serostatus. It was suggested by the authors that the approach could potentially be generalized to other disease states and immunological phenotypes. Because counts were too low, 15 or so rarely observed V segments, including chromosome 9 orphons, were excluded from the earlier analysis of fewer than 650 of the donors. V-gene and J-gene trimming of TCR beta chains was associated with a missense DCLRE1C variant in a later genetic analysis, and the association was replicated in an independent cohort. In vitro tests confirmed that a few of the cytomegalovirus-associated TCR beta chains recognize cytomegalovirus antigens. In a later analysis, HLA-associated TCR beta chains were found to be more clonally expanded and to have lower generation probabilities than equally common non-associated chains. The classifier was reported to diagnose cytomegalovirus status with high specificity and sensitivity in both the original and validation cohorts. Roughly uniform sequencing depth across donors was assumed in presence/absence analyses, although this assumption may not hold. In a later analysis, several top co-occurrence clusters were reported to appear linked to parvovirus B19, influenza, CMV and Epstein-Barr virus. A total of 150 to 200 TCR beta chains were listed by the study as associated with cytomegalovirus. The sequencing pipeline was judged likely to have produced a cluster of highly shared sequence variants as a technical artifact. HLA typing was unavailable for some donors at each locus, so association tests used only the typed subset. In a later analysis, TCR association rates were found to vary across HLA loci, with the most associated TCRs seen for DRB1 alleles and the fewest for HLA-C alleles. Some IMGT-functional V segments, including TRBV6-2 and TRBV6-3, could not be distinguished by the 87-base-pair reads and were therefore excluded. While some public TCRs were present in many individuals, most TCR sequences turned up only very rarely across donors. This cohort had only TCR beta chains sequenced, and the lack of alpha or paired-chain data limited which features could be detected. When HLA alleles, especially DR and DQ, strongly co-occurred, attributing TCR associations to individual alleles was difficult.

The rearrangement combines TRBV19 with TRBJ2-3, with 7 middle bases fitting TRBD1. The TCR comes from a woman aged 50 to 65 in good health and CMV-seropositive. Input material: PBMCs. CDR3 sequence: CASRSRDRNTDTQYF. The bases are TGTGCCAGTAGGAGCCGGGACAGAAACACAGATACGCAGTATTTT. The full variable domain, with segments outside the CDR3 supplied by the reference TRBV19 and TRBJ2-3 proteins, appears as DGGITQSPKYLFRKEGQNVTLSCEQNLNHDAMYWYRQDPGQGLRLIYYSQIVNDFQKGDIAEGYSVSREKKESFPLTVTSAQKNPTAFYLCASRSRDRNTDTQYFGPGTRLTVL.